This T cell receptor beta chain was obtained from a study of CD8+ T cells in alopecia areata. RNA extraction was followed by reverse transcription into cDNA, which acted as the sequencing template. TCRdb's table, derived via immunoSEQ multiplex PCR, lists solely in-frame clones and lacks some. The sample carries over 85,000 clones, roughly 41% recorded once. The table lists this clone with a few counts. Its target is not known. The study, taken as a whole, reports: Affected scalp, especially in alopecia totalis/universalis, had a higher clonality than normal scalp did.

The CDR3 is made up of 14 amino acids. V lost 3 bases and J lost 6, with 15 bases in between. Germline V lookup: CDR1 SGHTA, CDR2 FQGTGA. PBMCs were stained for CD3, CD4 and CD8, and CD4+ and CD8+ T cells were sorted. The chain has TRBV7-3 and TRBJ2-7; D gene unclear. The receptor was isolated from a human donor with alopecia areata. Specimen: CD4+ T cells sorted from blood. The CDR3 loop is CASSLTKAVSEQYF. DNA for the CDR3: TGTGCCAGCAGCTTGACAAAAGCCGTCTCCGAGCAGTACTTC.